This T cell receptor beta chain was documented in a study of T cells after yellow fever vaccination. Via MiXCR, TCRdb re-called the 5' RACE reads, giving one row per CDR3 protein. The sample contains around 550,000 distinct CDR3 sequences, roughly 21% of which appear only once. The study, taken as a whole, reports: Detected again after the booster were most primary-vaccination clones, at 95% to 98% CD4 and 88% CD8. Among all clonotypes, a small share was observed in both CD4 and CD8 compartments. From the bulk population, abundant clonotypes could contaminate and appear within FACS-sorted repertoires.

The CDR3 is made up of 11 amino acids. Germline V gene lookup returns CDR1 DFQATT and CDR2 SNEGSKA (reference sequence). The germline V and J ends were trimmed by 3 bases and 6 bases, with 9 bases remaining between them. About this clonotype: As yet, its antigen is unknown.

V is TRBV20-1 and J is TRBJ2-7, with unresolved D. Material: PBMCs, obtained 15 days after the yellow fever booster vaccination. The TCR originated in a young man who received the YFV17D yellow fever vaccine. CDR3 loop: CSARGLVEQYF. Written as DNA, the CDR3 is TGCAGTGCTAGGGGCTTAGTCGAGCAGTACTTC.